Here is one T cell receptor (beta chain) with its context. The antigen is undetermined. The entry originates in a study of cytomegalovirus exposure and HLA in healthy donors. The PCR was carried out with 60 Vbeta primers and 13 Jbeta primers. Some clones are missing from TCRdb's copy, which holds only in-frame ones; the method was immunoSEQ multiplex PCR. The sample consists of roughly 200,000 clones, over 70% of them appearing once. Findings of the study overall: In a later analysis, parvovirus B19, influenza, CMV and Epstein-Barr virus appeared linked to several top co-occurrence clusters.

The V and J ends lost 4 bases and 4 bases respectively, with 19 bases between them. In germline, CDR1 is SEHNR, CDR2 FQNEAQ (reference sequence). The CDR3 length is 16 residues. This receptor was obtained from a man between 40 and 49 years old in good health and CMV-seronegative. The material sequenced was PBMCs. V usage is TRBV7-9 and J usage is TRBJ2-5, with D perhaps TRBD2 (5 bases). CDR3 in DNA: TGTGCCAGCAGCTCCCGATTTTCTAGCTTTCCAGAGACCCAGTACTTC. As protein: CASSSRFSSFPETQYF.